The clone carrying this TCR beta chain rates as medium-sized (0.01 to 0.1%). Use of 60 Vbeta and 13 Jbeta primers characterized the PCR. Sequencing used immunoSEQ multiplex PCR; TCRdb keeps in-frame clones, though not all of them. The sample lists 130,000 to 150,000 clones, over 55% occurring once. The data were taken from a study of cytomegalovirus exposure and HLA in healthy donors. Study overall: Tens of millions of unique TCRs, all from HLA-typed donors, were included in an early release of the data.

The V and J ends lost 5 bases and 9 bases respectively, with 11 bases between them. Germline V gene sequence: CDR1 MDHEN, CDR2 SYDVKM. The CDR3 has 12 residues. Despite likely unrecorded immune exposures, the donors were nominally healthy at the time of sampling. The specimen sequenced was PBMCs. This receptor was obtained from a man aged 35-49 years in good health and CMV-seronegative. V gene TRBV28 combines with J gene TRBJ2-1; possible D gene TRBD2, 5 bases. The CDR3, as DNA: TGTGCCAGCAGTGACCCCCGGGGTGAGCAGTTCTTC. As protein: CASSDPRGEQFF.